This T cell receptor beta chain was sequenced in a study of blood T cells in healthy people across ages. Overall study findings and caveats: Observed TCR beta diversity showed a strong correlation with the percentage of naive T cells as measured by flow cytometry. Because donor CMV status was unknown, expanded clonotype changes were possibly confounded.

In regard to this clonotype: Its antigen is unidentified.

The CDR3 covers 14 residues. Deletions cut 0 bases from V and 4 bases from J, with 7 bases between. Germline CDR1 SGHRS, CDR2 YFSETQ. Next came a second PCR, run for about 6 to 12 cycles, which used a sample-barcoded 5' primer along with a J-beta primer mix. Sequencing yielded, for each sample, at least 3 million paired-end reads carrying CDR3. Via MiXCR, TCRdb re-called the 5' RACE reads, giving one row per CDR3 protein. The sample lists roughly 1.9 million distinct CDR3 sequences; about 39% were seen once. The material sequenced was blood. The rearrangement links TRBV5-1 to TRBJ1-4; D not certain. This TCR derives from a human donor in good health. The CDR3 region is CASSLDTSNEKLFF. CDR3 DNA: TGCGCCAGCAGCTTGGACACCAGTAATGAAAAACTGTTTTTT.